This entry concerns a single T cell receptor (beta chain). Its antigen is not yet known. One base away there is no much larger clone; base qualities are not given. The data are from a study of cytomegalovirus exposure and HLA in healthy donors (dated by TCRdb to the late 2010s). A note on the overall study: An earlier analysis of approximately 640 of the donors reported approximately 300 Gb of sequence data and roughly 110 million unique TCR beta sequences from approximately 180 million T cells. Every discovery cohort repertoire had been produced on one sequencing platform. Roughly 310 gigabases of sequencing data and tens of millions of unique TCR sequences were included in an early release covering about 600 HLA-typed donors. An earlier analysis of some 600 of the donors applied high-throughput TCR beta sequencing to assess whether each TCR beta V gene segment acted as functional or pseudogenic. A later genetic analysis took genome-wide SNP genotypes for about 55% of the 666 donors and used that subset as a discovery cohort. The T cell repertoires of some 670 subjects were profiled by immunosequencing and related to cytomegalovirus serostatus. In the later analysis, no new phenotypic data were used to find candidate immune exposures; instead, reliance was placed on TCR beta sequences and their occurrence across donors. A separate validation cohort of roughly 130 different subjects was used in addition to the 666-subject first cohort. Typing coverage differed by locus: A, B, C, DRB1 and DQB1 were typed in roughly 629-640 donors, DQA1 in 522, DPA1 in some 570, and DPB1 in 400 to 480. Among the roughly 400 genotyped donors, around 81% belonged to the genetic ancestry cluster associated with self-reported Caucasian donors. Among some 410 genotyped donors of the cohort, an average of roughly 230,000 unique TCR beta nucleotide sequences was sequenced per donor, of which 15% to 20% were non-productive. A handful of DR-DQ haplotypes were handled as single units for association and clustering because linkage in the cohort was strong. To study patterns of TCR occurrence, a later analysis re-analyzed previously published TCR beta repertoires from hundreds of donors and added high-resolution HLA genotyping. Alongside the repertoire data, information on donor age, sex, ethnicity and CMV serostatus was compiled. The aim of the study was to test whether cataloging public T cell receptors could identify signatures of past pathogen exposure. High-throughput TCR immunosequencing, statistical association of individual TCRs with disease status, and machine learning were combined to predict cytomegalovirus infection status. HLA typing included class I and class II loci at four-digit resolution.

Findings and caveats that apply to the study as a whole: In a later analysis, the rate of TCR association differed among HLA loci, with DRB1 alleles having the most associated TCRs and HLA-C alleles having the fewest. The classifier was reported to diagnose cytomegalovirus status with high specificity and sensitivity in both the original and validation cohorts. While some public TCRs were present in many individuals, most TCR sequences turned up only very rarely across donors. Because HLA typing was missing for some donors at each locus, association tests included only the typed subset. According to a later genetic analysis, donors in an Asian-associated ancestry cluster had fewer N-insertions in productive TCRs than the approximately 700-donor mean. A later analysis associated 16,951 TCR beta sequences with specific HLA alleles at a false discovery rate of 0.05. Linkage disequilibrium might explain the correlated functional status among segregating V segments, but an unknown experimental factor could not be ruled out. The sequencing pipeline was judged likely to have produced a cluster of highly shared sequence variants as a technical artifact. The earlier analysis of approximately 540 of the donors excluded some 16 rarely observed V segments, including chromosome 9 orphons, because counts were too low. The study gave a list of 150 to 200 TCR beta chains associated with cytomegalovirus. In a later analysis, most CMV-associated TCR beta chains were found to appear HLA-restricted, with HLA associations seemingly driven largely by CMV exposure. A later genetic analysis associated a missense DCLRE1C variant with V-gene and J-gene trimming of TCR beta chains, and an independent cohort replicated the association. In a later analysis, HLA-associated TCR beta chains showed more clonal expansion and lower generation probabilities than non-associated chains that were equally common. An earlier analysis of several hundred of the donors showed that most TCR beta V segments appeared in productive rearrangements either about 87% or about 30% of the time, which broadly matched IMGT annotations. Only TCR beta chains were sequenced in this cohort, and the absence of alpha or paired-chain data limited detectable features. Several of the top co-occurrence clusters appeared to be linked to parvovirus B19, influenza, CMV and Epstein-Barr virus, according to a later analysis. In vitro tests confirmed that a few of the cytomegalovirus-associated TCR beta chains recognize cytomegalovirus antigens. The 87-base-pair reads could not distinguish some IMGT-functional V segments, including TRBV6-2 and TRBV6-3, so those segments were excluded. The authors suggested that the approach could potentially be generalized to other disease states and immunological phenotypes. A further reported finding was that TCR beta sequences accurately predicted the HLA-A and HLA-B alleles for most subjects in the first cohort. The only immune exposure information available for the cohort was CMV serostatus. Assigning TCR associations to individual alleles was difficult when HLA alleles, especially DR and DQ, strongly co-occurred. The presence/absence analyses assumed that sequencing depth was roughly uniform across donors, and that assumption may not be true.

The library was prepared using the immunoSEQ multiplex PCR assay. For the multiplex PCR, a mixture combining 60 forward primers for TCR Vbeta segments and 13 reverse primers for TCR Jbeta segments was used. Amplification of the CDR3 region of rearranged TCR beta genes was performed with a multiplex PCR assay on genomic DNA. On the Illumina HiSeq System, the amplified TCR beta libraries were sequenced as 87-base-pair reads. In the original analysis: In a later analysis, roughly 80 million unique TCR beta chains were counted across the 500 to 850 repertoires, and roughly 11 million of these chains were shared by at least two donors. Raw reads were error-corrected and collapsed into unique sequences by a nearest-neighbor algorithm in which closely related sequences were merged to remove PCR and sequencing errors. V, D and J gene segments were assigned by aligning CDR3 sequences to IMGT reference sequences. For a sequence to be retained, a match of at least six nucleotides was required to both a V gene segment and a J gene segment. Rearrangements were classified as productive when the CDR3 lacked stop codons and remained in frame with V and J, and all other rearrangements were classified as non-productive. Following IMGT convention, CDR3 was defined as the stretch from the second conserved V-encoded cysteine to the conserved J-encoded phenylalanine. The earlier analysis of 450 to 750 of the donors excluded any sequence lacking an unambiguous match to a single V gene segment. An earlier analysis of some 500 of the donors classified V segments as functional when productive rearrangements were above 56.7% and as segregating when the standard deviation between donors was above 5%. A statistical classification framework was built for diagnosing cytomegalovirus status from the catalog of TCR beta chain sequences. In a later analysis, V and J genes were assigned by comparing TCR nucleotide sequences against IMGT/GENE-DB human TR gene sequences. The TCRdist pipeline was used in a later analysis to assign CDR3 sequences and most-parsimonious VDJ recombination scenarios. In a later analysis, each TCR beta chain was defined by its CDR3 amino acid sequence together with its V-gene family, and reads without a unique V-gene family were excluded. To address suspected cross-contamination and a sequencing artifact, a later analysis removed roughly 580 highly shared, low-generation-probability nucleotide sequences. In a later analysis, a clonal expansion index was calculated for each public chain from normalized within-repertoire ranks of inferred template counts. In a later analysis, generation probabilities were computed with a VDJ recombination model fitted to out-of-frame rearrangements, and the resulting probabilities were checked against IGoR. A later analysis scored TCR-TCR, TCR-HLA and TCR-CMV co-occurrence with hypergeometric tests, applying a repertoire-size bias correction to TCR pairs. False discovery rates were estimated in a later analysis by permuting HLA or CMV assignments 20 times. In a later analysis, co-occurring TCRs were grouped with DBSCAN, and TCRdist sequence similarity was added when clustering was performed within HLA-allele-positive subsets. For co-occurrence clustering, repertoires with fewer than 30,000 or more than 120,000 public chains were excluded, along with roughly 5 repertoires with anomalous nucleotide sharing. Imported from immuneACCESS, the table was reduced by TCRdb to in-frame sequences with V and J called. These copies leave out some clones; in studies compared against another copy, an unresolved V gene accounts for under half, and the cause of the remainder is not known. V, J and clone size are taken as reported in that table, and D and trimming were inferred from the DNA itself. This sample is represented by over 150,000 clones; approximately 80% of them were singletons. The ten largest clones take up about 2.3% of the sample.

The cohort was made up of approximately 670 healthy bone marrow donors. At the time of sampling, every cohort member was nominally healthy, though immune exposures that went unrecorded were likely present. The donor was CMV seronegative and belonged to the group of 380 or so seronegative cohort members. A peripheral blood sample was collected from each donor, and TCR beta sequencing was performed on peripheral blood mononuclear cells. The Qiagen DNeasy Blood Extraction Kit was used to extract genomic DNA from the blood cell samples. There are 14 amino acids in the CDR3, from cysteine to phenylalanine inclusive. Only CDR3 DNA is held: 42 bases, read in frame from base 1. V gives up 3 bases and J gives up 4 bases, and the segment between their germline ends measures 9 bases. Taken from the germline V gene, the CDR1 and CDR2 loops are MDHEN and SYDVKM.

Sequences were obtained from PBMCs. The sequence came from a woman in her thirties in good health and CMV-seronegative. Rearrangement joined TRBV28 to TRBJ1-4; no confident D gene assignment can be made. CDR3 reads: CASSLRAINEKLFF. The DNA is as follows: TGTGCCAGCAGTTTGAGGGCCATTAATGAAAAACTGTTTTTT. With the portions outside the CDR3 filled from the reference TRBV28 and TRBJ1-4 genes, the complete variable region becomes DVKVTQSSRYLVKRTGEKVFLECVQDMDHENMFWYRQDPGLGLRLIYFSYDVKMKEKGDIPEGYSVSREKKERFSLILESASTNQTSMYLCASSLRAINEKLFFGSGTQLSVL.